The sequence of this T cell receptor beta chain was determined in a study of molecular identifiers for immune sequencing clone quantification. The V end lost 7 bases, the J end lost 7 bases, and 14 bases lay between the germline ends. The CDR3 is 13 residues long. This clonotype has at least ten counts. TCRdb processed the PCR reads anew with MiXCR; each CDR3 protein has one entry. The profile shows under 350,000 distinct CDR3 sequences, roughly 23% of them singletons. What was sequenced was naive CD8+ T cells from blood, with Jurkat cell RNA spiked in. Stated subset: FACS-sorted CD8+CD4-CCR7+CD45RA+ naive T cells. The chain uses TRBV12-3 or TRBV12-4 and TRBJ2-1; D is ambiguous. This receptor was obtained from a human donor in good health. Some libraries in this study had Jurkat cell RNA spiked in. The CDR3 DNA follows: TGTGCCAGCAATGAACGGGCTTATAATGAGCAGTTCTTC. Its translation: CASNERAYNEQFF.